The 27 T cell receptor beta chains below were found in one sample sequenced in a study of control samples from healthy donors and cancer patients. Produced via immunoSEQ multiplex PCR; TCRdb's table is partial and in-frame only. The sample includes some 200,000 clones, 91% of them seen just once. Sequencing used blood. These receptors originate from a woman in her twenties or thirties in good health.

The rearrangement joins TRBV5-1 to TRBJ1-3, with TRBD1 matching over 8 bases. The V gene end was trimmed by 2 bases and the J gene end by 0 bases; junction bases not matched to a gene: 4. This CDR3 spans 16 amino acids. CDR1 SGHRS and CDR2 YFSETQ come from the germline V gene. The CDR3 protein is CASSFQGASSGNTIYF. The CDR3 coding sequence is TGCGCCAGCAGCTTCCAGGGGGCTAGCTCTGGAAACACCATATATTTT.

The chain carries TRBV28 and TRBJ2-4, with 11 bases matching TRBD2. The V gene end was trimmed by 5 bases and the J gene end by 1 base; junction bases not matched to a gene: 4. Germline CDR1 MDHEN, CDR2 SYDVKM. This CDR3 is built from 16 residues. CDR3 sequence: CASSLAGGRAKNIQYF. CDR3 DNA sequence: TGTGCCAGCAGTCTAGCGGGAGGTAGGGCCAAAAACATTCAGTACTTC.

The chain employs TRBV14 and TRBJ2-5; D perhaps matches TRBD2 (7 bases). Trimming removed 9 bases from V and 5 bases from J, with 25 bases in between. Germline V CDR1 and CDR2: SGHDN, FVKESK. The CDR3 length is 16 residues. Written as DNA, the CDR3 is TGTGCCAGACCGGGACATTTAGCGGGTCGGGGGGAGACCCAGTACTTC. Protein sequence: CARPGHLAGRGETQYF.

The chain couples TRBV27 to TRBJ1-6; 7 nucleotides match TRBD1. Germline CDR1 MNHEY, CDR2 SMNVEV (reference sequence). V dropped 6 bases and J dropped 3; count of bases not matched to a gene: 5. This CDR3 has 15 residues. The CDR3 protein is CASRIDRDYNSPLHF. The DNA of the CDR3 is TGTGCCAGCAGAATTGACAGGGACTATAATTCACCCCTCCACTTT.

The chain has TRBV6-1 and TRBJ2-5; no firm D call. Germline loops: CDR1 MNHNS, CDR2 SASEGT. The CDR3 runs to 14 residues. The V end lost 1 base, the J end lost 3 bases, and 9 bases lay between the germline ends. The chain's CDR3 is CASSEVADKETQYF. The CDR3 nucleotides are TGTGCCAGCAGTGAAGTGGCAGATAAAGAGACCCAGTACTTC.

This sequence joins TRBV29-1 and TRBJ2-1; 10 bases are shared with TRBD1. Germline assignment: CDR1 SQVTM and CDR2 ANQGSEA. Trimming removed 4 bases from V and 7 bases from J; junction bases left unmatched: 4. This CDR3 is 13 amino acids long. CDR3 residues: CSVGGQGRNEQFF. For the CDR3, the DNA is TGCAGCGTTGGGGGACAGGGGAGAAATGAGCAGTTCTTC.

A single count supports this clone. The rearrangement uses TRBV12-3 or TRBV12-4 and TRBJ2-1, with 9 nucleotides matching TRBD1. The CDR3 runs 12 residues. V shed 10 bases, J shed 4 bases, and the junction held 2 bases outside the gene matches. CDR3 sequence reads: CATGTGYNEQFF. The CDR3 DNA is TGTGCCACAGGGACAGGGTACAATGAGCAGTTCTTC.

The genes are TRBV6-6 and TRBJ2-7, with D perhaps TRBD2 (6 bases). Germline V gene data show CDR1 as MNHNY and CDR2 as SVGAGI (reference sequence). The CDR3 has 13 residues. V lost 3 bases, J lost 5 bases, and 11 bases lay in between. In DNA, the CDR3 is TGTGCCAGCAGTTATCGGGGGTGGGACGAGCAGTACTTC. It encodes CASSYRGWDEQYF.

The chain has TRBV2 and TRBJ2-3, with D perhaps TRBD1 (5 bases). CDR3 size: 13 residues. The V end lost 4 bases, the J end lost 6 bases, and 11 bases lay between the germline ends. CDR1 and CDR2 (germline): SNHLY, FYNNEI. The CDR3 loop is CASSGRGWDTQYF. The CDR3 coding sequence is TGTGCCAGCAGTGGTAGGGGCTGGGATACGCAGTATTTT.

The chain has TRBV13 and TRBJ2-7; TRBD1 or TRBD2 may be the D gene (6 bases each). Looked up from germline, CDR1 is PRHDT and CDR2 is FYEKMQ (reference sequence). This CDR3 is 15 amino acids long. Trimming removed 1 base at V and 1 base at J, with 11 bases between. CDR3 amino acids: CASSLVGGLSYEQYF. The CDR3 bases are TGTGCCAGCAGCTTAGTCGGGGGCTTATCCTACGAGCAGTACTTC. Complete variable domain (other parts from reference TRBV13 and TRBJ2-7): AAGVIQSPRHLIKEKRETATLKCYPIPRHDTVYWYQQGPGQDPQFLISFYEKMQSDKGSIPDRFSAQQFSDYHSELNMSSLELGDSALYFCASSLVGGLSYEQYFGPGTRLTVT.

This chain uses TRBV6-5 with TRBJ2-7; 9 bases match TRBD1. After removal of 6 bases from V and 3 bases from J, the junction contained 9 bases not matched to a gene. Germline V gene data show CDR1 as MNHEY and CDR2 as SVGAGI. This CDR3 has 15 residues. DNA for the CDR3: TGTGCCAGCAGCGACCCGGGACAGGGAGACTACGAGCAGTACTTC. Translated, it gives CASSDPGQGDYEQYF.

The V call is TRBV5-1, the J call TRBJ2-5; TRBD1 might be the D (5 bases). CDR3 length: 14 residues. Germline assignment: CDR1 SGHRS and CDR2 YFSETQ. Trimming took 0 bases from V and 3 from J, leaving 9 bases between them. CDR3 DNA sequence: TGCGCCAGCAGCTTGGCCGCCAGGGAAGAGACCCAGTACTTC. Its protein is CASSLAAREETQYF.

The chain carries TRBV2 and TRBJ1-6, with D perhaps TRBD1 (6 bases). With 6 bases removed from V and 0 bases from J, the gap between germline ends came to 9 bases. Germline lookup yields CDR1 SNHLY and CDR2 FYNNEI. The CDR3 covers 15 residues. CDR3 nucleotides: TGTGCCAGCAGGGGGGCCAACTCCTATAATTCACCCCTCCACTTT. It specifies CASRGANSYNSPLHF.

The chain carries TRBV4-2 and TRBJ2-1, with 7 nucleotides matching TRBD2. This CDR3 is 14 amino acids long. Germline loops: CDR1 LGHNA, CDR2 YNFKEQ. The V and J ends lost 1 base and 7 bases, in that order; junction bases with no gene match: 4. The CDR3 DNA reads TGTGCCAGCAGCCAAGGGACTAGGGCAAATGAGCAGTTCTTC. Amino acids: CASSQGTRANEQFF.

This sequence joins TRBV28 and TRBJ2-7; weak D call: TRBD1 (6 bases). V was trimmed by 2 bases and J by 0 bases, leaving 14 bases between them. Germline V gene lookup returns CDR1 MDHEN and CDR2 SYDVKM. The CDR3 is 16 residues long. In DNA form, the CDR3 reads TGTGCCAGCAGTTTAAGTTGGACAGAGAGCTCCTACGAGCAGTACTTC. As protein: CASSLSWTESSYEQYF.

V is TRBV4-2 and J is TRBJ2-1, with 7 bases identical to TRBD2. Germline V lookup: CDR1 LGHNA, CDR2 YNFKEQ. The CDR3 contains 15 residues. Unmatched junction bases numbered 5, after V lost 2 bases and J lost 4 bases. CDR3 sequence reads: CASSQRLAVYNEQFF. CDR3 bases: TGTGCCAGCAGCCAACGCCTAGCGGTATACAATGAGCAGTTCTTC.

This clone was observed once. This CDR3 reads CASSTGLNTEAFF. Here the CDR3 DNA reads TGTGCCAGCAGTACAGGGTTGAACACTGAAGCTTTCTTT. This rearrangement joins TRBV7-9 to TRBJ1-1, with D maybe TRBD1 (6 bases). Germline V gives CDR1 SEHNR, CDR2 FQNEAQ (reference sequence). The CDR3 covers 13 residues. The ends were cut back, 6 bases at V and 0 bases at J, with 8 bases in the middle. Together with reference TRBV7-9 and TRBJ1-1, the CDR3 gives the full variable domain: DTGVSQNPRHKITKRGQNVTFRCDPISEHNRLYWYRQTLGQGPEFLTYFQNEAQLEKSRLLSDRFSAERPKGSFSTLEIQRTEQGDSAMYLCASSTGLNTEAFFGQGTRLTVV.

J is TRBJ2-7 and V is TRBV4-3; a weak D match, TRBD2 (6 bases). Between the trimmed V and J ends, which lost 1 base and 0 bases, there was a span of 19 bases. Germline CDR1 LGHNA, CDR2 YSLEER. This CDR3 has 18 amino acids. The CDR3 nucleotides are TGCGCCAGCAGCCAAGGTTATGGGAGCGGGCCGGCCTCCTACGAGCAGTACTTC. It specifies CASSQGYGSGPASYEQYF.

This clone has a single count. This CDR3 reads CASSLALWDEQFF. DNA of the CDR3: TGTGCCAGCAGCTTAGCGCTATGGGATGAGCAGTTCTTC. The chain couples TRBV7-9 to TRBJ2-1, with D unclear. Germline CDR1 SEHNR, CDR2 FQNEAQ (reference sequence). V gave up 0 bases and J gave up 8 bases, with 8 bases separating them. This CDR3 is built from 13 residues.

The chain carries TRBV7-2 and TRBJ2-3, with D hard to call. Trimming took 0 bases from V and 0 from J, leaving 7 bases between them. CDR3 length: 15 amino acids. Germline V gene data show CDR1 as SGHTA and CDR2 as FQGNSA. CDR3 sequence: CASSLAATSTDTQYF. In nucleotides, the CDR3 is TGTGCCAGCAGCTTAGCGGCCACTAGCACAGATACGCAGTATTTT.

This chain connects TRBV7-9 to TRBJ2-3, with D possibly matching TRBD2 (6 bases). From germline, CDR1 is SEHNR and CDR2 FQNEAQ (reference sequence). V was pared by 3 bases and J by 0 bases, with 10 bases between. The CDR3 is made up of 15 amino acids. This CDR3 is CASSFSGTSTDTQYF. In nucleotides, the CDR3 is TGTGCCAGCAGCTTCTCAGGGACTAGCACAGATACGCAGTATTTT. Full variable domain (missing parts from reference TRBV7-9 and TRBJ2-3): DTGVSQNPRHKITKRGQNVTFRCDPISEHNRLYWYRQTLGQGPEFLTYFQNEAQLEKSRLLSDRFSAERPKGSFSTLEIQRTEQGDSAMYLCASSFSGTSTDTQYFGPGTRLTVL.

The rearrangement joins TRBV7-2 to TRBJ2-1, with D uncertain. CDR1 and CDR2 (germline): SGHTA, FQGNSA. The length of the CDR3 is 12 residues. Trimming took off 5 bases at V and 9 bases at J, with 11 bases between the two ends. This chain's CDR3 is CASSLRVGEQFF. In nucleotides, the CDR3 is TGTGCCAGCAGCCTAAGAGTCGGTGAGCAGTTCTTC.

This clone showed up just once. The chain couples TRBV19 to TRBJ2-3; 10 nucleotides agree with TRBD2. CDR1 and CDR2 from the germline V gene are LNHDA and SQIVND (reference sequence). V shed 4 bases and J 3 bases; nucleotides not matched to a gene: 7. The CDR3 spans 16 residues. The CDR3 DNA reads TGTGCCAGTAGTAGACAGCGGGAGGGTTATACAGATACGCAGTATTTT. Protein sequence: CASSRQREGYTDTQYF.

The CDR3 nucleotides are TGTGCCAGCAGCTCCCCAGGGCAGCCCCAGCATTTT. Encoded protein: CASSSPGQPQHF. The chain recombines TRBV7-9 with TRBJ1-5; weak D call: TRBD1 (5 bases). V lost 4 bases to trimming and J lost 7 bases, with 8 bases between them. This CDR3 is built from 12 residues. The V gene's germline CDR1 is SEHNR and CDR2 FQNEAQ (reference sequence).

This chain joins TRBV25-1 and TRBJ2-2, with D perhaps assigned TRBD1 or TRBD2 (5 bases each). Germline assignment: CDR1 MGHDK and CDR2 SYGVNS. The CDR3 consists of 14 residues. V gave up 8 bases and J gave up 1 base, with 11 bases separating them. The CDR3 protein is CASVGTVNTGELFF. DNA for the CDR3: TGTGCCAGCGTCGGGACGGTGAACACCGGGGAGCTGTTTTTT.

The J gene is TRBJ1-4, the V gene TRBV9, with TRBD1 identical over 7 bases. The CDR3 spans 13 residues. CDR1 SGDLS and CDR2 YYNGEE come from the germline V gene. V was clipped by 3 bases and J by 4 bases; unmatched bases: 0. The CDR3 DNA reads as TGTGCCAGCAGCGCAGGGGGTAATGAAAAACTGTTTTTT. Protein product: CASSAGGNEKLFF.

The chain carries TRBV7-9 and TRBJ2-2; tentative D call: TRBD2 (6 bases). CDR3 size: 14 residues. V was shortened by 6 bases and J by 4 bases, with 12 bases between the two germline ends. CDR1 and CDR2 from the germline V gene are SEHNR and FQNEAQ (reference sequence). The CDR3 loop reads CASSTGTPTGELFF. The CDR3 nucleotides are TGTGCCAGCAGTACCGGGACTCCCACCGGGGAGCTGTTTTTT.